Listed here are 2 T cell receptor beta chains from one sample, sequenced in a study of human T cells and chemical hapten exposure. TCRdb fed the RACE reads into MiXCR, producing one record per CDR3 protein. This table has some 62,000 distinct CDR3 sequences, approximately 9.9% appearing once. Specified time point: patch test 3, about 24 weeks after DPC sensitization. Treatment specified: therapeutic diphenylcyclopropenone sensitization with weekly scalp DPC. This sample comprised whole blood, obtained in connection with sensitization to the hapten diphenylcyclopropenone (DPC). The source is a woman in her twenties or thirties with alopecia areata. Some clones in this sample may be carry-over from other donors' samples.

This clonotype was counted between two and nine times. The chain carries TRBV6-1 and TRBJ1-4; 7 bases are a match to TRBD1. Germline CDR1 and CDR2: MNHNS and SASEGT. V shed 5 bases, J shed 9 bases, and the junction held 3 bases outside the gene matches. The CDR3 has 12 residues. The CDR3 DNA is TGTGCCAGCAGTAGGACAGGACAAAAACTGTTTTTT. It translates to CASSRTGQKLFF.

The genes are TRBV7-2 and TRBJ2-7; 7 nucleotides line up with TRBD2. J was trimmed by 3 bases and V by 5 bases; bases with no gene match: 7. CDR1 and CDR2 from the germline V gene are SGHTA and FQGNSA. The CDR3 is 14 amino acids. The CDR3 region is CASSLGTIDYEQYF. The CDR3 bases are TGTGCCAGCAGCCTAGGGACTATAGACTACGAGCAGTACTTC. Supplemented by reference TRBV7-2 and TRBJ2-7, the full variable domain reads GAGVSQSPSNKVTEKGKDVELRCDPISGHTALYWYRQSLGQGLEFLIYFQGNSAPDKSGLPSDRFSAERTGGSVSTLTIQRTQQEDSAVYLCASSLGTIDYEQYFGPGTRLTVT.